Sequencing of this T cell receptor beta chain was carried out in a study of blood T cell repertoires in COVID-19. Study as a whole: The origin of the acute and convalescent COVID-19 samples was the United States, Italy and Spain. In each case, the material was cDNA or gDNA derived from T cells, B-cell-depleted T cells, or PBMCs.

Patients from Seattle were sampled longitudinally, starting during active infection. Authors' data handling: Estimates of nucleated cell counts were drawn from the amplification of reference gene primers. Some clones are missing from TCRdb's copy, which holds only in-frame ones; the method was immunoSEQ multiplex PCR. V and J calls and clone size are given by that table; D and trimming were obtained from the DNA. The table lists fewer than 250,000 clones, about 85% of them singletons. The trim removed 5 bases at V and 5 bases at J, leaving 8 bases unmatched. In germline, CDR1 is SGHAT, CDR2 FQNNGV. The CDR3 loop spans 15 amino acids.

The rearrangement links TRBV11-2 to TRBJ2-1; the match to TRBD2 covers 8 bases. The sample consisted of peripheral blood. This clonotype was obtained from a woman of 80 years or more with COVID-19, enrolled during active disease. CDR3 nucleotides: TGTGCCAGCAGCCCCGGACTAGCTCGAGACAATGAGCAGTTCTTC. Translated: CASSPGLARDNEQFF.